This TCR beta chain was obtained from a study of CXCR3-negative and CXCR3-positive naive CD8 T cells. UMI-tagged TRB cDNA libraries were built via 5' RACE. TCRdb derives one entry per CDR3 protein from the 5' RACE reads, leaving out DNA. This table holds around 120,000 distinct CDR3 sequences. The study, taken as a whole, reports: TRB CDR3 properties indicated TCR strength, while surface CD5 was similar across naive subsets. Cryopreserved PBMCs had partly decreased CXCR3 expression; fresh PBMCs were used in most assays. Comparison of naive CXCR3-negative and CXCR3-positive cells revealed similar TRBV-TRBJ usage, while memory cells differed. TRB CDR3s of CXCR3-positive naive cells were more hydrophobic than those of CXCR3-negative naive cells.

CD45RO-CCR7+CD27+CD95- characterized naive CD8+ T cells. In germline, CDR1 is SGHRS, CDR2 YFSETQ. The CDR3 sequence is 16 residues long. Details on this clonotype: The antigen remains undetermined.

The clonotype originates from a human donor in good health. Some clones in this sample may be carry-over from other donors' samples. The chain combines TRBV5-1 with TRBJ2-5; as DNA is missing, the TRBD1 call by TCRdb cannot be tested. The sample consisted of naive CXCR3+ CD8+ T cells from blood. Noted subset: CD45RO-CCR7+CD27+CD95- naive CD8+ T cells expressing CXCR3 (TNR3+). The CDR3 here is CASSSPGTNPQETQYF.